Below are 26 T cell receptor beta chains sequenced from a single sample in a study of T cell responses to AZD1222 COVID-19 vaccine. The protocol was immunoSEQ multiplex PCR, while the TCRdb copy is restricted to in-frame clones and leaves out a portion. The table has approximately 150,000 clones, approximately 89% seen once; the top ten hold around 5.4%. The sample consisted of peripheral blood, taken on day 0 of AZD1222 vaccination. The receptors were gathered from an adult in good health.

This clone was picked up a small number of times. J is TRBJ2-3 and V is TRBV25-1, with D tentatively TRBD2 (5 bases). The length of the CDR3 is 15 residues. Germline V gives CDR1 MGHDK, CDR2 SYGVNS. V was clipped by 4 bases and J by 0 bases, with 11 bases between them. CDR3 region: CASSGKRSSTDTQYF. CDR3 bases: TGTGCCAGCAGTGGAAAGCGGTCTAGCACAGATACGCAGTATTTT. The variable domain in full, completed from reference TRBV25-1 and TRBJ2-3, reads EADIYQTPRYLVIGTGKKITLECSQTMGHDKMYWYQQDPGMELHLIHYSYGVNSTEKGDLSSESTVSRIRTEHFPLTLESARPSHTSQYLCASSGKRSSTDTQYFGPGTRLTVL.

The DNA for the CDR3 is TGTGCCAGCAGCTTAGTTGGAGTCGGTGAGACCCAGTACTTC. Translated, it gives CASSLVGVGETQYF. The gene calls are TRBV7-9 and TRBJ2-5; D is unresolved. Germline V gives CDR1 SEHNR, CDR2 FQNEAQ (reference sequence). With 1 base removed from V and 5 bases from J, the gap between germline ends came to 11 bases. CDR3 length: 14 residues. Variable domain in full (rest from reference TRBV7-9 and TRBJ2-5): DTGVSQNPRHKITKRGQNVTFRCDPISEHNRLYWYRQTLGQGPEFLTYFQNEAQLEKSRLLSDRFSAERPKGSFSTLEIQRTEQGDSAMYLCASSLVGVGETQYFGPGTRLLVL.

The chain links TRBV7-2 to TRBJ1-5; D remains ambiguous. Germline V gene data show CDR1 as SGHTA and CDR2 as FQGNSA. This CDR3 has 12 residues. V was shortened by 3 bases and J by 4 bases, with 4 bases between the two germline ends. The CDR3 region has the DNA TGTGCCAGCAGCTTTAGGAATCAGCCCCAGCATTTT. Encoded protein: CASSFRNQPQHF.

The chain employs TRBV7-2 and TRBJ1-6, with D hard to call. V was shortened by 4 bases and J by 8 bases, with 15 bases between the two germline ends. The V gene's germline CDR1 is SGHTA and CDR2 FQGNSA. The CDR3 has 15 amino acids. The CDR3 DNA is TGTGCCAGCAGCTCCTACCGGGTAGAGGATTCACCCCTCCACTTT. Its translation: CASSSYRVEDSPLHF.

CDR3 protein: CASSMGTGPYEQYF. The CDR3 coding sequence is TGTGCCAGCAGCATGGGGACAGGACCTTACGAGCAGTACTTC. The chain uses TRBV6-5 and TRBJ2-7; 8 nucleotides align to TRBD1. The CDR3 covers 14 residues. Germline CDR1 is MNHEY and CDR2 is SVGAGI. V trimming: 6 bases; J trimming: 4 bases; junction bases outside the gene matches: 8.

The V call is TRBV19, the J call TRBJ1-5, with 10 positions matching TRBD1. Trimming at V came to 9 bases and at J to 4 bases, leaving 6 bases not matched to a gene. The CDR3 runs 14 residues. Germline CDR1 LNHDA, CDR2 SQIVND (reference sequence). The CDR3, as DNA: TGTGCCAGCGACAGGGGGCAGAGAAATCAGCCCCAGCATTTT. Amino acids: CASDRGQRNQPQHF.

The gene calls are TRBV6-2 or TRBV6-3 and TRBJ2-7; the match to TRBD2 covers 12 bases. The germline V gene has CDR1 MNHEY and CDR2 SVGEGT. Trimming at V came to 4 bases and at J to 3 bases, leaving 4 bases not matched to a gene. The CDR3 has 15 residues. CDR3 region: CASSSGLAGIYEQYF. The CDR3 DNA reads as TGTGCCAGCAGTTCTGGACTAGCGGGAATCTACGAGCAGTACTTC.

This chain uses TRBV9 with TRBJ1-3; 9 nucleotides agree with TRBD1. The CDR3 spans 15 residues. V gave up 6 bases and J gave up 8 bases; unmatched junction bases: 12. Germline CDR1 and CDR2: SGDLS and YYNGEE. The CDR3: CASTEGQGQEYTIYF. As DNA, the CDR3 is TGTGCCAGCACCGAGGGACAGGGTCAAGAATACACCATATATTTT.

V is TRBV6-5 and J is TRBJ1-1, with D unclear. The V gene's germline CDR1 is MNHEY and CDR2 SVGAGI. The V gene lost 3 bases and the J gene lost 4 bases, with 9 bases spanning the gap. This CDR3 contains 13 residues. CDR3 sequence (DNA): TGTGCCAGCAGTTATGTGGGGAGCACTGAAGCTTTCTTT. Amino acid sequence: CASSYVGSTEAFF.

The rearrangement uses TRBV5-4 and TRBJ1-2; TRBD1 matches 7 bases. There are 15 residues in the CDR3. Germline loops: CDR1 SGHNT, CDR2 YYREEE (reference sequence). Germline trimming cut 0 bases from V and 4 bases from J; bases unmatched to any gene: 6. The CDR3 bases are TGTGCCAGCAGCTTGGAAGGGGGCTTTACCTATGGCTACACCTTC. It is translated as CASSLEGGFTYGYTF.

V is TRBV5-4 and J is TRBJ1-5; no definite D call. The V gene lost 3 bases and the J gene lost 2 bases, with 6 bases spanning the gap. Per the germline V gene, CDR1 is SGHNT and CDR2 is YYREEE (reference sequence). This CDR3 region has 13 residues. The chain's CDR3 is CASSSGGNQPQHF. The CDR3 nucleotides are TGTGCCAGCAGCTCTGGGGGCAATCAGCCCCAGCATTTT.

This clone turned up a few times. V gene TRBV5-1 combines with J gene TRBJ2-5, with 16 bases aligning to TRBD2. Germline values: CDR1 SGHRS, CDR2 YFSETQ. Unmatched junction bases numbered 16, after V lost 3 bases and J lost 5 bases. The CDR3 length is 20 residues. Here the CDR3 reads CASSSVGTGTSGRARETQYF. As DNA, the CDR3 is TGCGCCAGCAGCTCCGTCGGAACCGGGACTAGCGGGAGGGCGCGTGAGACCCAGTACTTC.

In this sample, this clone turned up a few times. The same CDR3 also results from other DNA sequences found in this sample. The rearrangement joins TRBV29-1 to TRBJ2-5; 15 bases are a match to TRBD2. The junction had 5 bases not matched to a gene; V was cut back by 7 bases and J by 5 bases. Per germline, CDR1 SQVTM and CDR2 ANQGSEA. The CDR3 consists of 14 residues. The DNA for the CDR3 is TGCAGCGCCGGACTAGCGGGAGGGGGTGAGACCCAGTACTTC. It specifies CSAGLAGGGETQYF.

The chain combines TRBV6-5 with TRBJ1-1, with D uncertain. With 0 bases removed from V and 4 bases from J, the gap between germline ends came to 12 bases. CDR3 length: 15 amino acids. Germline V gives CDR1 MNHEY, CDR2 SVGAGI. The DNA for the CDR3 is TGTGCCAGCAGTTACTCGGGTTGGTCGGTCACTGAAGCTTTCTTT. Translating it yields CASSYSGWSVTEAFF.

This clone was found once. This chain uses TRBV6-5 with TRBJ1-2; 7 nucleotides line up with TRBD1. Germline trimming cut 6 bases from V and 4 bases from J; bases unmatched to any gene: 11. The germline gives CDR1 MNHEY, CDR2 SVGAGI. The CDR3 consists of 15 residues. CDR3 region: CASRPPDREAYGYTF. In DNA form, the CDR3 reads TGTGCCAGCAGACCACCTGACAGGGAGGCCTATGGCTACACCTTC.

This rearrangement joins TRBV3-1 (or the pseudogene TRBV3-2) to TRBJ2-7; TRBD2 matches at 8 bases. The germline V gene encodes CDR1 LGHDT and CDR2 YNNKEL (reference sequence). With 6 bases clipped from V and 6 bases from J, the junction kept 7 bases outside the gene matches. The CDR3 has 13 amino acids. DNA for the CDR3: TGTGCCAGCAGTCAGACTAGCGAGGGCGAGCAGTACTTC. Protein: CASSQTSEGEQYF.

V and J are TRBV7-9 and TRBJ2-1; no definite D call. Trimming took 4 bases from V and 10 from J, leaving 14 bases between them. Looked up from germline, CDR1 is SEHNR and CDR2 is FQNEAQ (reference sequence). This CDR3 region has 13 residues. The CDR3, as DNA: TGTGCCAGCAGCTCAGTAAGTCGTCCAGAGCAGTTCTTC. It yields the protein CASSSVSRPEQFF.

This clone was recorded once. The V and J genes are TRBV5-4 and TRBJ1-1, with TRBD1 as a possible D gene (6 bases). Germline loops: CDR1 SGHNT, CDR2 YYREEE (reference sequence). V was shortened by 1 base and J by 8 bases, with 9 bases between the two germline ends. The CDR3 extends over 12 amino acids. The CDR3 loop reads CASSLKQGEAFF. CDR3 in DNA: TGTGCCAGCAGCTTGAAACAGGGAGAAGCTTTCTTT.

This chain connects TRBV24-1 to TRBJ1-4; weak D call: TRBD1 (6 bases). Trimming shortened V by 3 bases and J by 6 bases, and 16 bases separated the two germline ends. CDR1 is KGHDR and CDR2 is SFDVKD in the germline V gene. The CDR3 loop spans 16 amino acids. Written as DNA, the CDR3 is TGTGCCACCAGTGATCGGACTGGGGGCGCAGATGAAAAACTGTTTTTT. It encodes CATSDRTGGADEKLFF.

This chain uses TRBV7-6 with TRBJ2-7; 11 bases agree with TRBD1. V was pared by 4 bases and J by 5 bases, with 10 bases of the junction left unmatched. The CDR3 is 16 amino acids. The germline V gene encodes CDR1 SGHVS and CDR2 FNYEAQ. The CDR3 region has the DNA TGTGCCAGCAGCTCATTAGAGGGACAGGGGGGTGACGAGCAGTACTTC. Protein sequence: CASSSLEGQGGDEQYF. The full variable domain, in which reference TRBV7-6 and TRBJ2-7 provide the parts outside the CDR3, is GAGVSQSPRYKVTKRGQDVALRCDPISGHVSLYWYRQALGQGPEFLTYFNYEAQQDKSGLPNDRFSAERPEGSISTLTIQRTEQRDSAMYRCASSSLEGQGGDEQYFGPGTRLTVT.

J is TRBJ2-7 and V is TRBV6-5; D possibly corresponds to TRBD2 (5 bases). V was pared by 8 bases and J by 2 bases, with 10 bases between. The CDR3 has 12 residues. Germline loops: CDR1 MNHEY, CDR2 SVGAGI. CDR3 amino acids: CASGADAYEQYF. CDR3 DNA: TGTGCCAGCGGAGCGGACGCCTACGAGCAGTACTTC.

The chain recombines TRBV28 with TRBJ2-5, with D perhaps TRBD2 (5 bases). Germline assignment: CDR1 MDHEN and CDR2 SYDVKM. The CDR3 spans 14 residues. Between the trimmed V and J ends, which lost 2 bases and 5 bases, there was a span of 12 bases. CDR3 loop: CASSLALDFETQYF. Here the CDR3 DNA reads TGTGCCAGCAGTTTAGCACTAGACTTTGAGACCCAGTACTTC.

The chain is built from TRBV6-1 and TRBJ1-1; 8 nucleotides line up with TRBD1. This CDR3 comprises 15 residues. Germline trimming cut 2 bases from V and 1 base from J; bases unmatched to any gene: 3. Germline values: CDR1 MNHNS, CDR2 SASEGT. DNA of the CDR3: TGTGCCAGCAGTGAACAGGGGGCGCCGAACACTGAAGCTTTCTTT. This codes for CASSEQGAPNTEAFF.

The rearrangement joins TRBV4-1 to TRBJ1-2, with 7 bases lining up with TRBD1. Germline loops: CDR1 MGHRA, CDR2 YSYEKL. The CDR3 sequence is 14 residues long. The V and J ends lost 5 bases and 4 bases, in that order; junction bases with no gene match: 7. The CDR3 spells CASSGRQGSYGYTF. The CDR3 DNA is TGCGCCAGCAGCGGACGACAGGGAAGCTATGGCTACACCTTC.

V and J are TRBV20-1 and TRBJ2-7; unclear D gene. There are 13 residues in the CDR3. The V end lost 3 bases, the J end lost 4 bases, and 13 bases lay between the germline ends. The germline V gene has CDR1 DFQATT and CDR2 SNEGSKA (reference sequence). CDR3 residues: CSASPENSYEQYF. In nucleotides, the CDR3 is TGCAGTGCTAGTCCCGAAAACTCATACGAGCAGTACTTC.

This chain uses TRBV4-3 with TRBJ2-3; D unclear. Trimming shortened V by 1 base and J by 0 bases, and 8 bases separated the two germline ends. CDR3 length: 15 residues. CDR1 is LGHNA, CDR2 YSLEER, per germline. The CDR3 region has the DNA TGCGCCAGCAGCCAAGGTAACGTCAGCACAGATACGCAGTATTTT. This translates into CASSQGNVSTDTQYF.